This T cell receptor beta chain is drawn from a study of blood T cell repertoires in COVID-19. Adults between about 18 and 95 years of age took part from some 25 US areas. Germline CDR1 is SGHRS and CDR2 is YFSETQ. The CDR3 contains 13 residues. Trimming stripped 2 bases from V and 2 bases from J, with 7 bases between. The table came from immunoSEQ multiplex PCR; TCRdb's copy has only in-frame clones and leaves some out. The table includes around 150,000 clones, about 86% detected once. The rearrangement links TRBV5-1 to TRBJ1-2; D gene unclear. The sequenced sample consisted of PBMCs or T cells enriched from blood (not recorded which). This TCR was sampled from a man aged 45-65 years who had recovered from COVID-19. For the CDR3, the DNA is TGCGCCAGCAGCTTAAGCGCGAACTATGGCTACACCTTC. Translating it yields CASSLSANYGYTF.